This TCR beta chain was found in a study of T-cell memory formation after mild COVID-19. Study-level background: TCR clusters largely stayed donor specific. Study-wide results and limits: For contracting clones, CD4+ ones sat mainly in CM and EM, CD8+ in EMRA. Pre-infection memory held some responding clones, suggesting pre-existing cross-reactive T cells responded. Day 15 to 85 contractors were CD4/CD8 balanced; later expanders leaned CD4+.

V was trimmed by 6 bases and J by 0 bases, leaving 11 bases between them. Germline CDR1 and CDR2: SQVTM and ANQGSEA. The CDR3 runs to 13 residues. This clonotype occurred a few times. Its target is not known. TCRdb processed the 5' RACE reads anew with MiXCR; each CDR3 protein has one entry. The repertoire holds hundreds of thousands of distinct CDR3 sequences, 20% seen once, with about 8.8% in the top ten. Sequenced: PBMCs or a T cell subset sorted from them (not recorded which). This TCR was sampled from an adult woman who had mild COVID-19 (a few samples of this study predate the infection). Cell type and time point are not known. V and J are TRBV29-1 and TRBJ1-1; D remains ambiguous. CDR3 loop: CSVRAFMNTEAFF. The CDR3 DNA reads as TGCAGCGTCCGGGCTTTCATGAACACTGAAGCTTTCTTT.